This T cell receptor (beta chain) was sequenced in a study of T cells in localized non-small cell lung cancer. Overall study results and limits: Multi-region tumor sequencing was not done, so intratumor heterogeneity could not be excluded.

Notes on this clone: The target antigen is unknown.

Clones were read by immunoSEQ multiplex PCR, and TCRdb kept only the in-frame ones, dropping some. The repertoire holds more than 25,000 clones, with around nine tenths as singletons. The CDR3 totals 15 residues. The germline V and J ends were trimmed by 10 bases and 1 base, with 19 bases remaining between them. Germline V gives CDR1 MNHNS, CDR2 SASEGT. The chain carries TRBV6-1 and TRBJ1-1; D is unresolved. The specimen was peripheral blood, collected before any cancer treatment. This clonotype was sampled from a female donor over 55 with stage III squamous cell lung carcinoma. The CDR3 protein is CATTAWEGGNTEAFF. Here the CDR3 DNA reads TGTGCCACCACCGCCTGGGAGGGAGGGAACACTGAAGCTTTCTTT.